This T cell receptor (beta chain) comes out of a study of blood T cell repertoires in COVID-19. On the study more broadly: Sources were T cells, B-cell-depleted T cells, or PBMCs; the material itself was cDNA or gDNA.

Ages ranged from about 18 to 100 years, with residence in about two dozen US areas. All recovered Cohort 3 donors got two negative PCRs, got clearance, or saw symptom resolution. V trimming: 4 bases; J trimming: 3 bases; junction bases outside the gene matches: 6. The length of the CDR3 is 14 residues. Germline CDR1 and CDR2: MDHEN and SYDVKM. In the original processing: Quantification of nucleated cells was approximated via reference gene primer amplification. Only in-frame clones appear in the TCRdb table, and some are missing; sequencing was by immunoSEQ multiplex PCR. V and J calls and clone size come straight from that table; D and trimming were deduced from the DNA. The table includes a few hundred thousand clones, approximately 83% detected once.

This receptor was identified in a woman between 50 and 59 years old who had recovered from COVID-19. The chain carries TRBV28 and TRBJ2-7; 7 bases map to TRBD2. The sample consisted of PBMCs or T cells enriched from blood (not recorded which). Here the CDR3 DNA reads TGTGCCAGCAGTTCTGGGGGGGTAGGCTACGAGCAGTACTTC. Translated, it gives CASSSGGVGYEQYF.